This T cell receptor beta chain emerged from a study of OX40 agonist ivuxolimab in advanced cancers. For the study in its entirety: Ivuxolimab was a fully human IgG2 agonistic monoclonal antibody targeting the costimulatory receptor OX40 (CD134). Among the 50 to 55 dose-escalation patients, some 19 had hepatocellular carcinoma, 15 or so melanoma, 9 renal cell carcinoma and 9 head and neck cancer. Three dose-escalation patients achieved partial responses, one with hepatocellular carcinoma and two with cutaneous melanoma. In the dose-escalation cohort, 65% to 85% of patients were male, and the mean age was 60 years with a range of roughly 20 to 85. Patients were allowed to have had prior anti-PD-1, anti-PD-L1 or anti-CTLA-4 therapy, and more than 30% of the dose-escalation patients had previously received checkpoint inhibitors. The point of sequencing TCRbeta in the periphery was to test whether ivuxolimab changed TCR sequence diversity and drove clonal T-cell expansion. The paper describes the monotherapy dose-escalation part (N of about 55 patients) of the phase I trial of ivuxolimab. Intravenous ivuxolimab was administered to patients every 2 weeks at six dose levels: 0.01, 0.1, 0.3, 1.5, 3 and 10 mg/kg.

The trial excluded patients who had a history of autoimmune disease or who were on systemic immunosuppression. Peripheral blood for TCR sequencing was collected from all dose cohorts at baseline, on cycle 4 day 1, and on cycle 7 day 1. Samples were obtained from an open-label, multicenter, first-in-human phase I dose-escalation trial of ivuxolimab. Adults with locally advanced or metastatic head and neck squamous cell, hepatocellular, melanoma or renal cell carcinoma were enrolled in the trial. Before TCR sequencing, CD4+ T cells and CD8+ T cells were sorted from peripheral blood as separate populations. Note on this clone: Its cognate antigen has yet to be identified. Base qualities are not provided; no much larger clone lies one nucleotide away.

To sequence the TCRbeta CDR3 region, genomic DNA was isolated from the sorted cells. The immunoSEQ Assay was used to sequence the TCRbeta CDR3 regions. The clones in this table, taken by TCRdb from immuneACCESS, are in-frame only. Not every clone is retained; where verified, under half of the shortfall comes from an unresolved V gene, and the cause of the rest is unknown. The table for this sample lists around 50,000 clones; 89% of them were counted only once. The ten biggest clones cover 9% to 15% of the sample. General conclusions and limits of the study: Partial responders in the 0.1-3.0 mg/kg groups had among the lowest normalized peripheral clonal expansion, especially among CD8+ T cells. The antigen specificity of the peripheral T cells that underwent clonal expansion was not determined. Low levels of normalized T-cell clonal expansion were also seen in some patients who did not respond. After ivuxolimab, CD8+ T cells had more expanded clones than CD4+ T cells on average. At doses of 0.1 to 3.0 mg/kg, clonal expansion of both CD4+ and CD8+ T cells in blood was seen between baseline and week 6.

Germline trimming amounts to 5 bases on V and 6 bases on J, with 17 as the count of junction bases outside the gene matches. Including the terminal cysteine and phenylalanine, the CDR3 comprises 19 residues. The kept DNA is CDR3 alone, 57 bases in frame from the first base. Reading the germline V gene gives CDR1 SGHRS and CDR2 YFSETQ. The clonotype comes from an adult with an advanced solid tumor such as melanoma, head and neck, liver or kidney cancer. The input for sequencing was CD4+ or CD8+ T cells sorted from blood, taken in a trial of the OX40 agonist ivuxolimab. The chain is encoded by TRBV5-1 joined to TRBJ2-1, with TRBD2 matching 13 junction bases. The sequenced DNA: TGCGCCAGCAGGGCCGGACTAGCGGGGGCCCGGGGGCTCGGCAATGAGCAGTTCTTC. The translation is CASRAGLAGARGLGNEQFF.